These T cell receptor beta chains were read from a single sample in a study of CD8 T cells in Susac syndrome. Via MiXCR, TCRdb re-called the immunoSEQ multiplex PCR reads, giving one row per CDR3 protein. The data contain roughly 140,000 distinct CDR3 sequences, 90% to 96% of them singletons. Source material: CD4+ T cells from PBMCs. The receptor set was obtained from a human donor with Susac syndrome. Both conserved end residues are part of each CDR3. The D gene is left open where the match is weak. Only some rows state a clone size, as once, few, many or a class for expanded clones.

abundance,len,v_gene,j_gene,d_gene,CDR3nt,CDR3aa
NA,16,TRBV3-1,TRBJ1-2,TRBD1,TGTGCCAGCAGCCCTTCCTGGGGACAGGGTAACTATGGCTACACCTTC,CASSPSWGQGNYGYTF
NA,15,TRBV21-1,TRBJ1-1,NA,TGTGCCAGCAGCACCGAACAGCTGGTGAACACTGAAGCTTTCTTT,CASSTEQLVNTEAFF
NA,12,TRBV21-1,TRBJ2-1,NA,TGTGCCAGCAGTCCCCGATACGATGAGCAGTTCTTC,CASSPRYDEQFF
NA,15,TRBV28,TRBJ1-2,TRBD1,TGTGCCAGCAGTTTTTCCGACAGGGGTGACTATGGCTACACCTTC,CASSFSDRGDYGYTF
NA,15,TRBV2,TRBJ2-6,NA,TGTGCCAGCAGCCGGCGGAGAGGTGGGGCCAACGTCCTGACTTTC,CASSRRRGGANVLTF
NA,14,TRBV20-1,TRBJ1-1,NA,TGCAGTGCTCCAAGCGTTGAAGGGCGGACTGAAGCTTTCTTT,CSAPSVEGRTEAFF
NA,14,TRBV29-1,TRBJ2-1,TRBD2,TGCAGCGTCTTACTAGCGGGAAACTACAATGAGCAGTTCTTC,CSVLLAGNYNEQFF
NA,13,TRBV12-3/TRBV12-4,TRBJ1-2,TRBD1,TGTGCCAGCAACCCGGGACAGGGGAATGGCTACACCTTC,CASNPGQGNGYTF
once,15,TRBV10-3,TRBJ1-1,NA,TGTGCCATCAGTGAGTCGACTTGGACAGCGGGGACAGCTTTCTTT,CAISESTWTAGTAFF
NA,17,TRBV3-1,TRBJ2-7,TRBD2,TGTGCCAGCAGCCTGGGACTAGCGGGAGGTAAAATTTACGAGCAGTACTTC,CASSLGLAGGKIYEQYF
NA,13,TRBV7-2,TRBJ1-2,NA,TGTGCCAGCAGCCATACAGGTTTCTATGGCTACACCTTC,CASSHTGFYGYTF
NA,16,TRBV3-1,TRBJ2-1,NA,TGTGCCAGCAGCCAAGATATAGGGGTGGGCTACAATGAGCAGTTCTTC,CASSQDIGVGYNEQFF
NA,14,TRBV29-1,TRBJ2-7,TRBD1,TGCAGCGTGGCCCGGGACAGGGGGGCATACGAGCAGTACTTC,CSVARDRGAYEQYF
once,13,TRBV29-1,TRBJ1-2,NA,TGCAGCGTGACCGGCGGGTATAACTATGGCTACACCTTC,CSVTGGYNYGYTF
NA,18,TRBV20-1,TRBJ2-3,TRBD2,TGCAGTGCTAGCCCAATCTCACTAGCGGGAGGTCGGACAGATACGCAGTATTTT,CSASPISLAGGRTDTQYF
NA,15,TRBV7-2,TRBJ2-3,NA,TGTGCCAGCAGCTTAGGATTCGGCTTCACAGATACGCAGTATTTT,CASSLGFGFTDTQYF
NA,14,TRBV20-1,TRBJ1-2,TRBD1,TGCAGTGCGACCGGGACAGGGGGGACTTATGGCTACACCTTC,CSATGTGGTYGYTF
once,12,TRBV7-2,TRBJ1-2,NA,TGTGCCAGCAGCCACGACCCCTATGGCTACACCTTC,CASSHDPYGYTF
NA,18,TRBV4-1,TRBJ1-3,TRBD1,TGCGCCAGCAGCCTCACCGGGACAGGGTCCTCCTCTGGAAACACCATATATTTT,CASSLTGTGSSSGNTIYF
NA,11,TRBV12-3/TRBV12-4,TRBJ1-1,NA,TGTGCCAGCAGTCTCGGGGTTGGAGTTTTCTTT,CASSLGVGVFF
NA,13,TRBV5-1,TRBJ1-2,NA,TGCGCCAGCAGCCCGGGTCGCGTAGTGGGCTACACCTTC,CASSPGRVVGYTF
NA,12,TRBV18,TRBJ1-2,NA,TGTGCCAGCTCACCCTTGGGCTATGGCTACACCTTC,CASSPLGYGYTF
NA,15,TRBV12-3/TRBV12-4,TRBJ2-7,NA,TGTGCCAGCAGTTTTGCGGGCGGCGCTACCTACGAGCAGTACTTC,CASSFAGGATYEQYF
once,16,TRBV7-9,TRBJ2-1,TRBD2,TGTGCCAGCCAAAGTGGAGCGGGGGGGCCTAGAGATGAGCAGTTCTTC,CASQSGAGGPRDEQFF
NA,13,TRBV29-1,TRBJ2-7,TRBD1,TGCAGCGTTGCCCGGGACAGGGACTACGAGCAGTACTTC,CSVARDRDYEQYF
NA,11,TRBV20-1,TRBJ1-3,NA,TGCAGTGGGGGGGAAGAAAACACCATATATTTT,CSGGEENTIYF
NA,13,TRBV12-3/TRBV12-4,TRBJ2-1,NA,TGTGCCAGCAGTCAAGGACTCGCCGCGGAGCAGTTCTTC,CASSQGLAAEQFF
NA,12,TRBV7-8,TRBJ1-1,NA,TGTGCCAGCAGCTCGGAGGGTCCTGAAGCTTTCTTT,CASSSEGPEAFF
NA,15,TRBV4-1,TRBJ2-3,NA,TGCGCCAGCAGCCGCATGCCTCGGGGGGACAATACGCAGTATTTT,CASSRMPRGDNTQYF
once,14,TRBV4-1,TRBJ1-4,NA,TGCGCCAGCAGCCAAGTCCCCGACTGGGAAAAACTGTTTTTT,CASSQVPDWEKLFF
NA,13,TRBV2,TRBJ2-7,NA,TGTGCCAGCAAGCGAACCTTCTACTACGAGCAGTACTTC,CASKRTFYYEQYF
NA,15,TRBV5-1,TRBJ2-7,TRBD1,TGCGCCAGCAGGCCAACCCCACAGGGGGATTACGAGCAGTACTTC,CASRPTPQGDYEQYF
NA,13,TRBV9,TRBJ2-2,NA,TGTGCCAGCAGCGCCGCGAACACCGGGGAGCTGTTTTTT,CASSAANTGELFF